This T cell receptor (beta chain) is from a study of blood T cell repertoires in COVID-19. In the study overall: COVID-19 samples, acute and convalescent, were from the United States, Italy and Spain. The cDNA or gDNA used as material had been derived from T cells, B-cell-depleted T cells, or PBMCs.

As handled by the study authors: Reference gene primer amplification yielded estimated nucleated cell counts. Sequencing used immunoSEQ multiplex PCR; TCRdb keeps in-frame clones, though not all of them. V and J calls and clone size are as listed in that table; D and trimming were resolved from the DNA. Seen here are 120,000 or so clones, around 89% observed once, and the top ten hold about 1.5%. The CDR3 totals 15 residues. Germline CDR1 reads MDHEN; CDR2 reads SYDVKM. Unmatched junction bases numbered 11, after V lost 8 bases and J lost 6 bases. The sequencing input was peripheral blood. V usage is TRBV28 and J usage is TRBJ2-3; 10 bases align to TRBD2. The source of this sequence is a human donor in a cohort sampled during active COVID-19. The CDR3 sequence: CASFTLAGGLDTQYF. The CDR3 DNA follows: TGTGCCAGCTTCACATTAGCGGGAGGCTTGGATACGCAGTATTTT.